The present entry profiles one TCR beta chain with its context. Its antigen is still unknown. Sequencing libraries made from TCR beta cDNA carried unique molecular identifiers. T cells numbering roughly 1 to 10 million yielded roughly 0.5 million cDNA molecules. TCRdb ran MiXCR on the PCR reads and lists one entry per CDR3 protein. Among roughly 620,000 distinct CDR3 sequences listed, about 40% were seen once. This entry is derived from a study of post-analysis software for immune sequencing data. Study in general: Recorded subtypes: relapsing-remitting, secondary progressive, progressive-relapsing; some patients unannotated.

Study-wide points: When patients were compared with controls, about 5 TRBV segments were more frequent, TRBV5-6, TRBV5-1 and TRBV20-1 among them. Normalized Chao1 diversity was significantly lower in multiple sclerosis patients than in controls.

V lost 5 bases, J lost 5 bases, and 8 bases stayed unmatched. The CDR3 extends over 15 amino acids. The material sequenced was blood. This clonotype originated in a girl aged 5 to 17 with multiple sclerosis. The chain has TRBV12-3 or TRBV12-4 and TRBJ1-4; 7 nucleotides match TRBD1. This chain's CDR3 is CASSTQTGPNEKLFF. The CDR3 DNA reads TGTGCCAGCAGTACGCAGACAGGGCCCAATGAAAAACTGTTTTTT.